These 16 T cell receptor beta chains were sequenced from one sample in a study of cytomegalovirus exposure and HLA in healthy donors. It was with 60 Vbeta and 13 Jbeta primers that the PCR ran. TCRdb keeps only in-frame clones here, not all; method: immunoSEQ multiplex PCR. Among around 100,000 clones listed, about 75% were seen once. Sequencing input: PBMCs. The receptors originated from a male donor in good health and CMV-seropositive.

The chain combines TRBV11-3 with TRBJ1-1, with D possibly matching TRBD1 (5 bases). V was cut by 2 bases and J by 5 bases, with 12 bases left in between. The CDR3 totals 14 residues. Germline lookup yields CDR1 SGHNT and CDR2 YENEEA. CDR3 protein: CASSLSPGGTEAFF. The CDR3 DNA reads TGTGCCAGCAGCTTATCCCCGGGGGGAACTGAAGCTTTCTTT.

On this clone: One junction end disagrees with the germline gene, perhaps due to a read error. The V gene is TRBV7-9, the J gene TRBJ2-1, with TRBD2 identical over 11 bases. Germline-derived CDR1 and CDR2 are SEHNR and FQNEAQ (reference sequence). The CDR3 length is 16 residues. The CDR3 is CSSSPSGTSGNNEQFF. The CDR3 region has the DNA TGTTCCAGCAGCCCTAGTGGGACTAGCGGAAACAATGAGCAGTTCTTC.

This chain uses TRBV30 with TRBJ1-1, with 9 bases that match TRBD1. After removal of 1 base from V and 11 bases from J, the junction contained 8 bases not matched to a gene. The CDR3 is 13 amino acids. Germline lookup yields CDR1 GTSNPN and CDR2 SVGIG (reference sequence). The CDR3 sequence: CAWSGYRGQLAFF. CDR3 coding DNA: TGTGCCTGGAGTGGTTACAGGGGGCAACTGGCTTTCTTT.

The CDR3 DNA is TGCGCCAGCAGCCAACAGACAGGGGGCAATGAGCAGTTCTTC. Translating gives CASSQQTGGNEQFF. The genes are TRBV5-1 and TRBJ2-1, with TRBD1 matching over 9 bases. The J segment lost 6 bases and the V segment lost 4 bases, leaving 5 bases of the junction unmatched. The CDR3 is 14 residues long. Germline CDR1 is SGHRS and CDR2 is YFSETQ.

The CDR3 protein is CASSLAPGGRHTDTQYF. CDR3 coding DNA: TGTGCCAGCAGCTTAGCGCCGGGCGGGAGACACACAGATACGCAGTATTTT. This chain links TRBV7-9 with TRBJ2-3; TRBD2 matches 7 bases. The V gene's germline CDR1 is SEHNR and CDR2 FQNEAQ (reference sequence). The CDR3 extends over 17 amino acids. Trimming at V came to 0 bases and at J to 2 bases, leaving 8 bases not matched to a gene.

This chain joins TRBV7-2 and TRBJ1-2; D unresolved. Germline V lookup: CDR1 SGHTA, CDR2 FQGNSA. The length of the CDR3 is 16 residues. V dropped 1 base and J dropped 4 bases, with 16 bases sitting between them. CDR3 coding DNA: TGTGCCAGCAGCTTAGATTCAGCTATAGCGTTCTATGGCTACACCTTC. Translating it yields CASSLDSAIAFYGYTF.

This clone was counted only a few times. V is TRBV12-5 and J is TRBJ2-5, with D tentatively TRBD2 (5 bases). V shed 7 bases and J shed 3 bases, with 12 bases lying between them. From germline, CDR1 is LGHNT and CDR2 FRNRAP. The CDR3 sequence is 13 residues long. The CDR3 here is CASAGLAEETQYF. CDR3 bases: TGTGCTAGTGCTGGGCTAGCTGAAGAGACCCAGTACTTC.

CDR3 protein: CASSVQGAGQPQHF. CDR3 in DNA: TGCGCCAGCAGCGTTCAGGGGGCGGGTCAGCCCCAGCATTTT. V is TRBV5-1 and J is TRBJ1-5, with 8 bases matching TRBD1. After removal of 4 bases from V and 6 bases from J, the junction contained 6 bases not matched to a gene. In germline, CDR1 is SGHRS, CDR2 YFSETQ. CDR3 size: 14 residues.

V usage is TRBV6-5 and J usage is TRBJ2-7; D perhaps matches TRBD1 (5 bases). Trimming took off 10 bases at V and 5 bases at J, with 15 bases between the two ends. The V gene's germline CDR1 is MNHEY and CDR2 SVGAGI. CDR3 size: 12 residues. CDR3 coding DNA: TGTGCCAACTTAGACAGCCACAACGAGCAGTACTTC. Protein product: CANLDSHNEQYF.

A word on this clone: The sample has other DNA sequences that encode this CDR3 too. The rearrangement links TRBV18 to TRBJ2-5; D unclear. The CDR3 runs 12 residues. V lost 3 bases, J lost 2 bases, and 4 bases lay in between. Germline CDR1 is KGHSH and CDR2 is LQKENI. CDR3 residues: CASSPRQETQYF. The CDR3, as DNA: TGTGCCAGCTCACCGCGGCAAGAGACCCAGTACTTC. Full variable domain (missing parts from reference TRBV18 and TRBJ2-5): NAGVMQNPRHLVRRRGQEARLRCSPMKGHSHVYWYRQLPEEGLKFMVYLQKENIIDESGMPKERFSAEFPKEGPSILRIQQVVRGDSAAYFCASSPRQETQYFGPGTRLLVL.

The V and J genes are TRBV5-1 and TRBJ2-1; TRBD1 matches 7 bases. Germline values: CDR1 SGHRS, CDR2 YFSETQ. After removal of 0 bases from V and 10 bases from J, the junction contained 4 bases not matched to a gene. This CDR3 spans 13 amino acids. In DNA, the CDR3 is TGCGCCAGCAGCTTGGAGGGGGCTAGGGAGCAGTTCTTC. Translating it yields CASSLEGAREQFF.

This chain joins TRBV19 and TRBJ1-1; D gene uncertain. Deletions cut 5 bases from V and 6 bases from J, with 10 bases between. Germline V lookup: CDR1 LNHDA, CDR2 SQIVND (reference sequence). The CDR3 runs to 12 residues. CDR3: CASSLKRAEAFF. The CDR3 DNA reads as TGTGCCAGTAGTTTGAAGAGAGCTGAAGCTTTCTTT.

This clone came up a few times. V and J are TRBV5-1 and TRBJ1-2, with 7 bases that match TRBD1. The ends lost 0 bases at V and 7 bases at J; junction bases unmatched: 3. The CDR3 sequence is 13 residues long. The germline V gene has CDR1 SGHRS and CDR2 YFSETQ. CDR3 nucleotides: TGCGCCAGCAGCTTGGCCGGACAGGCTGGCTACACCTTC. Translated: CASSLAGQAGYTF.

The V call is TRBV30, the J call TRBJ2-5; tentative D call: TRBD2 (6 bases). The end of the DNA aligns better with TRBJ2-7, so the J call may be wrong. CDR1 is GTSNPN and CDR2 is SVGIG in the germline V gene (reference sequence). CDR3 length: 16 residues. The CDR3 region has the DNA TGTGCCTGGGCTCCTGAAACCGGGACTCTCTCCTACGAGCAGTACTTC. Amino acids: CAWAPETGTLSYEQYF.

V usage is TRBV30 and J usage is TRBJ2-5; D ambiguous. From germline, CDR1 is GTSNPN and CDR2 SVGIG (reference sequence). CDR3 length: 12 amino acids. V lost 2 bases, J lost 5 bases, and 9 bases lay in between. The CDR3 reads CAWSRSEETQYF. DNA for the CDR3: TGTGCCTGGAGTAGGTCGGAGGAGACCCAGTACTTC.

This chain joins TRBV9 and TRBJ2-3, with 7 bases matching TRBD2. The CDR3 has 13 amino acids. The V gene's germline CDR1 is SGDLS and CDR2 YYNGEE. V was clipped by 2 bases and J by 8 bases; unmatched bases: 5. The CDR3, as DNA: TGTGCCAGCAGCGTGTCGGGGGAGGGTACGCAGTATTTT. Its translation is CASSVSGEGTQYF.